Shown below are 27 T cell receptor beta chains from a single sample sequenced in a study of T cell responses to AZD1222 COVID-19 vaccine. TCRdb's copy holds only in-frame clones and misses some; the assay was immunoSEQ multiplex PCR. The profile covers approximately 99,000 clones, with about 85% appearing a single time and just under 3% taken by the ten largest. This specimen consisted of peripheral blood, obtained on day 0 of AZD1222 vaccination. The receptors derive from an adult in good health.

This chain uses TRBV29-1 with TRBJ1-4; 10 bases match TRBD1. V was clipped by 6 bases and J by 11 bases; unmatched bases: 6. Germline CDR1 SQVTM, CDR2 ANQGSEA. The CDR3 sequence is 12 residues long. CDR3 DNA: TGCAGCGTCCGGGACAGGGGAGACAAACTGTTTTTT. Amino acids: CSVRDRGDKLFF.

The table lists this clone with a count of one. The chain is built from TRBV20-1 and TRBJ2-7; the D gene is possibly TRBD1 (6 bases). V was cut by 3 bases and J by 3 bases, with 21 bases left in between. Germline CDR1 is DFQATT and CDR2 is SNEGSKA (reference sequence). CDR3 length: 16 residues. CDR3 protein: CSASAFGTSKDYEQYF. The CDR3 DNA reads TGCAGTGCTAGTGCTTTTGGGACAAGCAAGGACTACGAGCAGTACTTC.

The V call is TRBV1, the J call TRBJ1-1. TRBV1 is assigned pseudogene status. This CDR3 is built from 18 residues. DNA of the CDR3: TGCACCCCCGGGCGAAACTTCGGGACGGAAGATTTGAACACTGAAGCTTTCTTT. Its translation: CTPGRNFGTEDLNTEAFF.

The chain is built from TRBV7-9 and TRBJ1-1, with D uncertain. CDR3 size: 12 residues. The V end lost 1 base, the J end lost 6 bases, and 6 bases lay between the germline ends. CDR1 and CDR2 (germline): SEHNR, FQNEAQ (reference sequence). CDR3 DNA sequence: TGTGCCAGCAGCTTAGACTACGCTGAAGCTTTCTTT. This translates into CASSLDYAEAFF.

The V gene is TRBV19, the J gene TRBJ1-5; unclear D gene. In germline, CDR1 is LNHDA, CDR2 SQIVND (reference sequence). The CDR3 contains 14 residues. V was clipped by 7 bases and J by 2 bases, with 12 bases between them. The CDR3, as DNA: TGTGCCAGTAACCCGTACAATGGCAATCAGCCCCAGCATTTT. Residues: CASNPYNGNQPQHF.

The chain couples TRBV11-3 to TRBJ1-5, with 9 bases matching TRBD1. The CDR3 totals 15 residues. Losses at the gene ends were 1 base for V and 4 bases for J; bases not matched to a gene: 2. Germline V gene sequence: CDR1 SGHNT, CDR2 YENEEA. CDR3 protein: CASSLGGQGNQPQHF. The CDR3 region has the DNA TGTGCCAGCAGCTTAGGCGGACAGGGGAATCAGCCCCAGCATTTT.

This clone was detected once. V gene TRBV5-6 combines with J gene TRBJ1-1; D gene ambiguous. CDR1 is SGHDT, CDR2 YYEEEE, per germline. Trimming removed 6 bases from V and 4 bases from J, with 10 bases in between. This CDR3 has 12 amino acids. As DNA, the CDR3 is TGTGCCAGCACCACTGGTTTCACTGAAGCTTTCTTT. This translates into CASTTGFTEAFF. The full variable domain, with the rest looked up from reference TRBV5-6 and TRBJ1-1, is DAGVTQSPTHLIKTRGQQVTLRCSPKSGHDTVSWYQQALGQGPQFIFQYYEEEERQRGNFPDRFSGHQFPNYSSELNVNALLLGDSALYLCASTTGFTEAFFGQGTRLTVV.

V gene TRBV7-9 combines with J gene TRBJ2-1; D remains unclear. The CDR3 has 12 amino acids. Deletions cut 1 base from V and 8 bases from J, with 6 bases between. Looked up from germline, CDR1 is SEHNR and CDR2 is FQNEAQ (reference sequence). The CDR3 DNA sequence: TGTGCCAGCAGCTTAGTAGGTGATGAGCAGTTCTTC. Its translation is CASSLVGDEQFF.

J is TRBJ2-2 and V is TRBV7-3; D ambiguous. Germline loops: CDR1 SGHTA, CDR2 FQGTGA. The V end was cut by 6 bases, the J end by 1 base, with 6 bases between. The CDR3 is 13 residues long. DNA for the CDR3: TGTGCCAGCAGGAATGGGAACACCGGGGAGCTGTTTTTT. Its translation: CASRNGNTGELFF.

The chain employs TRBV19 and TRBJ2-3; 11 bases map to TRBD2. V lost 5 bases, J lost 1 base, and 8 bases stayed unmatched. CDR3 length equals 17 residues. Germline values: CDR1 LNHDA, CDR2 SQIVND (reference sequence). The CDR3 protein is CASSDFLAGGRTDTQYF. In nucleotides, the CDR3 is TGTGCCAGTAGTGACTTCCTAGCGGGGGGCCGCACAGATACGCAGTATTTT.

This chain uses TRBV25-1 with TRBJ2-7; D not certain. Germline V gene lookup returns CDR1 MGHDK and CDR2 SYGVNS. V was shortened by 3 bases and J by 6 bases, with 12 bases between the two germline ends. This CDR3 comprises 13 residues. The CDR3 here is CASSDRTRSEQYV. CDR3 sequence (DNA): TGTGCCAGCAGTGACCGGACGCGCAGCGAGCAGTACGTC.

The chain couples TRBV18 to TRBJ1-1; TRBD1 might be the D (6 bases). Germline CDR1 reads KGHSH; CDR2 reads LQKENI. Trimming pared 3 bases from V and 8 bases from J, leaving 10 bases between. This CDR3 is built from 12 residues. The CDR3 here is CASSPADREAFF. The CDR3 DNA is TGTGCCAGCTCACCTGCCGACAGGGAAGCTTTCTTT.

The V gene is TRBV6-5, the J gene TRBJ1-3; the D gene is possibly TRBD1 (5 bases). Germline loops: CDR1 MNHEY, CDR2 SVGAGI. The CDR3 spans 14 residues. V was pared by 6 bases and J by 8 bases, with 17 bases between. The CDR3 protein is CASSNRPFGDTIYF. The DNA of the CDR3 is TGTGCCAGCAGCAACAGGCCTTTTGGGGACACCATATATTTT.

The chain employs TRBV18 and TRBJ2-3, with D perhaps matching TRBD2 (5 bases). Germline V CDR1 and CDR2: KGHSH, LQKENI. The ends were cut back, 1 base at V and 1 base at J, with 9 bases in the middle. This CDR3 comprises 15 residues. The CDR3 coding sequence is TGTGCCAGCTCACCACGGAGCGGTGGCACAGATACGCAGTATTTT. It codes for CASSPRSGGTDTQYF.

The chain is built from TRBV5-4 and TRBJ1-3; 11 bases are a match to TRBD1. Germline loops: CDR1 SGHNT, CDR2 YYREEE (reference sequence). This CDR3 is built from 15 residues. The V gene end was trimmed by 2 bases and the J gene end by 7 bases; junction bases not matched to a gene: 5. The CDR3 DNA reads as TGTGCCAGCAGCTTTCCCGGGACAGGGGGGAACACCATATATTTT. Translating it yields CASSFPGTGGNTIYF.

V gene TRBV28 combines with J gene TRBJ1-2; D is unclear. The CDR3 consists of 14 residues. Trimming left V 2 bases short and J 8 bases short, with 15 bases between. From germline, CDR1 is MDHEN and CDR2 SYDVKM. This chain's CDR3 is CASSLTVAGVGYTF. In DNA, the CDR3 is TGTGCCAGCAGTTTAACCGTCGCTGGGGTAGGCTACACCTTC.

This rearrangement joins TRBV9 to TRBJ1-4, with D hard to call. Germline CDR1 SGDLS, CDR2 YYNGEE. The V gene lost 6 bases and the J gene lost 6 bases, with 15 bases spanning the gap. CDR3 size: 14 residues. This chain's CDR3 is CASTSSPQDEKLFF. The CDR3 DNA follows: TGTGCCAGCACTTCATCCCCCCAGGATGAAAAACTGTTTTTT.

V and J are TRBV11-2 and TRBJ2-7; TRBD1 matches 7 bases. J gave up 5 bases and V 6 bases, and 10 bases lay outside the gene matches. Germline V gives CDR1 SGHAT, CDR2 FQNNGV. There are 14 residues in the CDR3. The CDR3 sequence is CASSSPATGNEQYV. CDR3 sequence (DNA): TGTGCCAGCAGTTCCCCCGCGACAGGGAACGAGCAGTACGTC.

J is TRBJ2-7 and V is TRBV5-5; D remains unclear. The V gene's germline CDR1 is SGHKS and CDR2 YYEKEE (reference sequence). This CDR3 contains 14 residues. Trimming took off 0 bases at V and 0 bases at J, with 7 bases between the two ends. CDR3 region: CASSLGRSSYEQYV. CDR3 nucleotides: TGTGCCAGCAGCTTGGGACGGAGCTCCTACGAGCAGTACGTC.

The chain combines TRBV6-6 with TRBJ1-3; a weak D match, TRBD1 (6 bases). The germline gives CDR1 MNHNY, CDR2 SVGAGI (reference sequence). V was pared by 10 bases and J by 2 bases, with 12 bases between. This CDR3 region has 13 residues. The chain's CDR3 is CAILGTPGNTIYF. For the CDR3, the DNA is TGTGCCATCCTCGGGACACCTGGAAACACCATATATTTT.

The rearrangement uses TRBV29-1 and TRBJ1-2; tentative D call: TRBD1 (5 bases). V gave up 6 bases and J gave up 2 bases, with 16 bases separating them. The CDR3 sequence is 14 residues long. Germline V gives CDR1 SQVTM, CDR2 ANQGSEA. The CDR3 sequence: CSVPWGIGNYGYTF. CDR3 DNA: TGCAGCGTCCCATGGGGGATCGGAAACTATGGCTACACCTTC.

This clone was recorded only once. This chain connects TRBV15 to TRBJ1-1; D is perhaps TRBD1 (6 bases). Germline V gene data show CDR1 as LNHNV and CDR2 as YYDKDF (reference sequence). The CDR3 sequence is 14 residues long. Trimming removed 0 bases at V and 8 bases at J, with 13 bases between. This chain's CDR3 is CATSREARGGEAFF. For the CDR3, the DNA is TGTGCCACCAGCAGAGAAGCTAGGGGGGGCGAAGCTTTCTTT.

V and J are TRBV7-9 and TRBJ1-2, with unresolved D. Trimming left V 3 bases short and J 5 bases short, with 13 bases between. CDR3 size: 14 residues. Germline values: CDR1 SEHNR, CDR2 FQNEAQ (reference sequence). CDR3 coding DNA: TGTGCCAGCAGCTTCCTTCCAATAAGTTATGGCTACACCTTC. Its translation: CASSFLPISYGYTF.

The chain carries TRBV6-5 and TRBJ2-1; D might be TRBD2 (5 bases). The CDR3 consists of 13 residues. Germline V gene sequence: CDR1 MNHEY, CDR2 SVGAGI. Trimming took off 6 bases at V and 8 bases at J, with 14 bases between the two ends. DNA of the CDR3: TGTGCCAGCAGCCCGATACTAGATCATGAGCAGTTCTTC. Translation: CASSPILDHEQFF.

This clone was observed once. The CDR3 protein is CASSTGQGDTDTQYF. CDR3 DNA: TGTGCCAGTAGTACCGGACAGGGTGACACAGATACGCAGTATTTT. The chain couples TRBV19 to TRBJ2-3; 8 nucleotides agree with TRBD1. CDR1 and CDR2 (germline): LNHDA, SQIVND (reference sequence). Germline trimming cut 4 bases from V and 2 bases from J; bases unmatched to any gene: 5. The CDR3 is made up of 15 amino acids.

The chain employs TRBV5-4 and TRBJ1-6; D remains ambiguous. CDR3 length: 13 residues. Germline V gene sequence: CDR1 SGHNT, CDR2 YYREEE (reference sequence). The ends were cut back, 0 bases at V and 7 bases at J, with 5 bases in the middle. The CDR3 protein is CASSLERNSPLHF. The DNA for the CDR3 is TGTGCCAGCAGCTTGGAACGGAATTCACCCCTCCACTTT.

The CDR3 protein is CSASDHVWGANEKLFF. The CDR3 DNA follows: TGCAGTGCTAGTGACCACGTCTGGGGGGCTAATGAAAAACTGTTTTTT. The rearrangement links TRBV20-1 to TRBJ1-4; D possibly corresponds to TRBD1 (5 bases). Deletions cut 3 bases from V and 3 bases from J, with 17 bases between. From germline, CDR1 is DFQATT and CDR2 SNEGSKA (reference sequence). The CDR3 is made up of 16 amino acids.